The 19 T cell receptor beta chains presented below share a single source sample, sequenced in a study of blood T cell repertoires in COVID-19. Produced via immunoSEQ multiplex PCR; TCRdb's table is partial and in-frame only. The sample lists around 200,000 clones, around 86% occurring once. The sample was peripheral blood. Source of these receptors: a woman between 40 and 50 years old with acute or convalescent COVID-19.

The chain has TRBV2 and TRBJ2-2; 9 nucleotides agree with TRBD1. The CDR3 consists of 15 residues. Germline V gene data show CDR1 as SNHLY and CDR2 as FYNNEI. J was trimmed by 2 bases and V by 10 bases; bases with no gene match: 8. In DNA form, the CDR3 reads TGTGCCAACCGGGACAGGGATCTAAACACCGGGGAGCTGTTTTTT. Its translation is CANRDRDLNTGELFF.

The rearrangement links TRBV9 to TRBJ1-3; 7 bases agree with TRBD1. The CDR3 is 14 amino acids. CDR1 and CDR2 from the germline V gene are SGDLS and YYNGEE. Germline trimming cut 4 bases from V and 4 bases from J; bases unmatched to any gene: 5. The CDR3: CASSQQGTGNTIYF. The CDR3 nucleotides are TGTGCCAGCAGCCAACAGGGGACAGGAAACACCATATATTTT.

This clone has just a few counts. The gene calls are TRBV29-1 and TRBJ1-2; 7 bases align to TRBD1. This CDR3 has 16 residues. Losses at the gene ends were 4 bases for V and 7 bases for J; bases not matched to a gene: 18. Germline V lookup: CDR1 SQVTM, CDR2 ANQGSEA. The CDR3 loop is CSVVGVTETGYRGYTF. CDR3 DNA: TGCAGCGTTGTTGGGGTAACCGAGACAGGGTACCGTGGCTACACCTTC.

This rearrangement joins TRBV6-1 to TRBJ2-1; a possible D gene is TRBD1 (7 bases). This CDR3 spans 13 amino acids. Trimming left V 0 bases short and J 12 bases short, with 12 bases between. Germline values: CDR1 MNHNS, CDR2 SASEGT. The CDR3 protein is CASSEARRGRQFF. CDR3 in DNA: TGTGCCAGCAGTGAAGCGCGGAGGGGGCGGCAGTTCTTC.

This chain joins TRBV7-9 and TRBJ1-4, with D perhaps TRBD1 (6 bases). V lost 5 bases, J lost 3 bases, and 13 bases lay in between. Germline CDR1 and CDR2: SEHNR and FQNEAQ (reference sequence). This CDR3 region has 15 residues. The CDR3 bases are TGTGCCAGCAGCCCGTTGACAGGACCTAATGAAAAACTGTTTTTT. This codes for CASSPLTGPNEKLFF.

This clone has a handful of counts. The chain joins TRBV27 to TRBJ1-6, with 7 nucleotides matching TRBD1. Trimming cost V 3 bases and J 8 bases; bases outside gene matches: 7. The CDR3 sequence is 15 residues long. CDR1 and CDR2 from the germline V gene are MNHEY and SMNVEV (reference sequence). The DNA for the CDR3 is TGTGCCAGCAGTTTGTCGAGACAGGGTTATTCACCCCTCCACTTT. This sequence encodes CASSLSRQGYSPLHF.

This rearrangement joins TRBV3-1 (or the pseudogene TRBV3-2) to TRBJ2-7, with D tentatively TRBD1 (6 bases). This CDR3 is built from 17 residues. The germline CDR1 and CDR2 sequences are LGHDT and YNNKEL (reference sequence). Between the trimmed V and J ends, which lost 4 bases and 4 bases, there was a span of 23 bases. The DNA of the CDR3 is TGTGCCAGCAGCCGTCAACCCCCCCCGGGACACTTATACGAGCAGTACTTC. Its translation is CASSRQPPPGHLYEQYF.

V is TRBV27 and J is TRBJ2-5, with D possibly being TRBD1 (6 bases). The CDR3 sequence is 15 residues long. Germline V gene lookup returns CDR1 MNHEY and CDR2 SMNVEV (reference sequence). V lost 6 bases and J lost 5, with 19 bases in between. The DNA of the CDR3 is TGTGCCAGCAGCCCCTCGAAGGGGGTCATCGAGACCCAGTACTTC. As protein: CASSPSKGVIETQYF.

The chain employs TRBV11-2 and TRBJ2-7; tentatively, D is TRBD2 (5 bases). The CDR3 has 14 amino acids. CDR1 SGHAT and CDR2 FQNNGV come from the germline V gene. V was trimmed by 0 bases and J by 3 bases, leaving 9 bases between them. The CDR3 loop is CASSLDGLNYEQYF. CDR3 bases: TGTGCCAGCAGCTTAGACGGACTTAACTACGAGCAGTACTTC.

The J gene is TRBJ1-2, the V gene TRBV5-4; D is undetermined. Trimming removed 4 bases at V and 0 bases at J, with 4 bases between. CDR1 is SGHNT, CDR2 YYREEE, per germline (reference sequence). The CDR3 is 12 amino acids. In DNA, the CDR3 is TGTGCCAGCAGCGTAACTAACTATGGCTACACCTTC. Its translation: CASSVTNYGYTF.

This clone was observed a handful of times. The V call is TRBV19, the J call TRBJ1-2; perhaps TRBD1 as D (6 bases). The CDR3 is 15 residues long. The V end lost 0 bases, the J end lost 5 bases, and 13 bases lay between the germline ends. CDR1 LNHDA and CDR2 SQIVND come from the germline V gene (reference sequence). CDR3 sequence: CASSIDTGPLYGYTF. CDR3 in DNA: TGTGCCAGTAGTATAGATACAGGGCCCCTATATGGCTACACCTTC.

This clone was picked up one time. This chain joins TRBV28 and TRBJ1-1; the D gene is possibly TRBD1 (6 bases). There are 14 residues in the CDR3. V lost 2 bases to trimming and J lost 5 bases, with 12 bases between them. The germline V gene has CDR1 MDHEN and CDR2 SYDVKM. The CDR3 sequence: CASSLGAGTTEAFF. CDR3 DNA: TGTGCCAGCAGTTTAGGGGCAGGGACAACTGAAGCTTTCTTT.

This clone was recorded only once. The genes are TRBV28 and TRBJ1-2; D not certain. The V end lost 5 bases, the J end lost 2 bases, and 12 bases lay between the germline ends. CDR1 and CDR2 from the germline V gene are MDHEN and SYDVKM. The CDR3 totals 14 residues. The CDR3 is CASSPSPENYGYTF. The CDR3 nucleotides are TGTGCCAGCAGTCCCTCCCCCGAGAACTATGGCTACACCTTC.

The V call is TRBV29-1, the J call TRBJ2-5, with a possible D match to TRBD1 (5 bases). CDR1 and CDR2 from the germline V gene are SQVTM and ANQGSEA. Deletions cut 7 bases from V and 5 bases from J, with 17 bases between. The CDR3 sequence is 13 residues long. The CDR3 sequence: CSALGRVGETQYF. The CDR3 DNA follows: TGCAGCGCGCTTGGCAGGGTTGGGGAGACCCAGTACTTC.

The CDR3 spells CASRLGQIYGYTF. The CDR3 DNA reads TGTGCCAGCAGGTTGGGACAGATCTATGGCTACACCTTC. The chain carries TRBV6-5 and TRBJ1-2; 7 nucleotides align to TRBD1. The CDR3 runs to 13 residues. CDR1 and CDR2 from the germline V gene are MNHEY and SVGAGI. The ends lost 6 bases at V and 4 bases at J; junction bases unmatched: 5.

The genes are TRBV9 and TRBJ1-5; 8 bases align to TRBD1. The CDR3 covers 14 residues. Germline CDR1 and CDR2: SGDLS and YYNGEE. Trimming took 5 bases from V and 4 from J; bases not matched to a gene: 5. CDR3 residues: CASSRDRSNQPQHF. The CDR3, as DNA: TGTGCCAGCAGTAGGGACAGGTCGAATCAGCCCCAGCATTTT.

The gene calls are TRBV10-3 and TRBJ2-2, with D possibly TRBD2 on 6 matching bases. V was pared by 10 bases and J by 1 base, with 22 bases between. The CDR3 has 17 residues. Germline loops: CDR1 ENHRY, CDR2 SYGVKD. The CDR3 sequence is CATGWGGARVNTGELFF. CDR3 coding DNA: TGTGCCACCGGATGGGGAGGTGCGCGCGTGAACACCGGGGAGCTGTTTTTT.

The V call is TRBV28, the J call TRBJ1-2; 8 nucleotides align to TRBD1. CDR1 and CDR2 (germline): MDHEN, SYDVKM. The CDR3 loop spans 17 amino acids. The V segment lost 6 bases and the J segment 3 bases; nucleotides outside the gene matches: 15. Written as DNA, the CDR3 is TGTGCCAGCAGCCCCTTAACTCTGAAGGACAGGGACTATGGCTACACCTTC. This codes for CASSPLTLKDRDYGYTF.

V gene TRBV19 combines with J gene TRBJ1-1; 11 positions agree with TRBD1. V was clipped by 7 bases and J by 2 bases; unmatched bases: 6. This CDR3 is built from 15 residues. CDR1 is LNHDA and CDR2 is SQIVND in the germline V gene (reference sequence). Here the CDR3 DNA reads TGTGCCAGTACCGAGGACAGGGGGCTTAACACTGAAGCTTTCTTT. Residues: CASTEDRGLNTEAFF.